Listed below are T cell receptor beta chains from one sample, sequenced in a study of T cells in Graves' hyperthyroidism and ophthalmopathy. TCRdb reanalysed the multiplex PCR reads using MiXCR and keeps one entry per CDR3 protein. The sample consists of fewer than 650,000 distinct CDR3 sequences, about 14% of them appearing once. The source material was blood. The receptors were gathered from a woman aged 35 to 49 with Graves' hyperthyroidism. CDR3s include the opening cysteine and the closing phenylalanine or tryptophan. D genes are given only for firm matches. Clone size is given for some rows only: seen once, a few or many times, or a class if the clone is expanded.

j_call | d_call | v_call | clone_size | cdr3_aa | cdr3_nt
TRBJ2-1 | - | TRBV6-1 | - | CASRSGPSHNEQFF | TGTGCCAGCAGAAGCGGGCCTTCGCACAATGAGCAGTTCTTC
TRBJ2-5 | - | TRBV12-3/TRBV12-4 | few | CASSRIEETQYF | TGTGCCAGCAGTCGGATAGAAGAGACCCAGTACTTC
TRBJ1-2 | - | TRBV28 | many | CASSPQGFPHNYGYTF | TGTGCCAGCAGCCCGCAGGGGTTCCCCCATAACTATGGCTACACCTTC
TRBJ2-7 | TRBD1 | TRBV6-1 | - | CASASHPQGYEQYF | TGTGCCAGCGCTTCACACCCACAGGGGTACGAGCAGTACTTC
TRBJ1-1 | - | TRBV14 | - | CASSRDDGSTEAFF | TGTGCCAGCAGCCGAGATGACGGGAGCACTGAAGCTTTCTTT
TRBJ2-3 | TRBD2 | TRBV13 | many | CASSSRTSGIVTDTQYF | TGTGCCAGCAGCTCCAGGACTAGCGGGATAGTTACAGATACGCAGTATTTT
TRBJ1-1 | TRBD1 | TRBV30 | many | CATLTGRYEAFF | TGTGCCACCCTGACAGGGAGGTATGAGGCTTTCTTT
TRBJ1-6 | - | TRBV28 | many | CASSLAQGGLNSPLHF | TGTGCCAGCAGTTTAGCCCAGGGCGGTCTAAATTCACCCCTCCACTTT
TRBJ2-1 | - | TRBV20-1 | - | CSARDRVSEQFF | TGCAGTGCTAGAGATCGGGTTAGCGAGCAGTTCTTC
TRBJ2-7 | - | TRBV20-1 | many | CSARDGGSPYYEQYF | TGCAGTGCTAGAGATGGGGGATCCCCTTACTACGAGCAGTACTTC
TRBJ2-7 | - | TRBV2 | few | CASSEGTNYEQYF | TGTGCCAGCAGTGAAGGAACCAACTACGAGCAGTACTTC
TRBJ2-7 | - | TRBV11-2 | many | CASSLDRYEQYF | TGTGCCAGCAGCTTAGATCGTTACGAGCAGTACTTC
TRBJ2-7 | - | TRBV20-1 | few | CSARVPGRDEQYF | TGCAGTGCTAGAGTCCCGGGTCGGGACGAGCAGTACTTC
TRBJ2-7 | - | TRBV2 | many | CASSEVGGGYEQYF | TGTGCCAGCAGTGAAGTAGGAGGGGGGTACGAGCAGTACTTC
TRBJ2-7 | - | TRBV29-1 | - | CGARGGLDYEQYF | TGCGGCGCCCGTGGAGGGTTGGACTACGAGCAGTACTTC
TRBJ2-7 | TRBD1 | TRBV5-1 | few | CASSFNRGYEQYF | TGCGCCAGCAGCTTCAACAGGGGCTACGAGCAGTACTTC
TRBJ2-1 | TRBD1 | TRBV6-1 | few | CASSARDRVNEQFF | TGTGCCAGCAGTGCCCGGGACAGGGTCAATGAGCAGTTCTTC
TRBJ2-3 | TRBD2 | TRBV5-1 | many | CASSLPSSGSGDTQYF | TGCGCCAGCAGCTTGCCTTCTAGCGGGAGTGGAGATACGCAGTATTTT